The 9 T cell receptor beta chains reported below all come from one sample, sequenced in a study of beta chain features in type 1 diabetes. As every portion of the isolated RNA was reverse transcribed, the sequencing read expressed TCRB transcripts. Sequenced by immunoSEQ multiplex PCR; TCRdb stores in-frame clones only, minus some. The sample consists of a few hundred thousand clones, approximately 15% of them appearing once. The sequencing sample was made of naive CD4+ T cells from blood. The source of these receptors is a young man in good health.

In regard to this clone: At one end the junction does not follow the germline gene, possibly because of a read error. The chain joins TRBV5-6 to TRBJ2-7; possible D gene TRBD2, 5 bases. This CDR3 contains 13 residues. Germline V gene lookup returns CDR1 SGHDT and CDR2 YYEEEE. The CDR3 loop reads CASSLDRIREPYF. DNA of the CDR3: TGTGCCAGCAGCTTGGATCGGATAAGGGAGCCGTACTTC.

This clone was seen more than once but under ten times. The rearrangement links TRBV9 to TRBJ2-3, with D unclear. Germline CDR1 and CDR2: SGDLS and YYNGEE. The CDR3 covers 15 residues. Trimming pared 0 bases from V and 2 bases from J, leaving 10 bases between. The CDR3, as DNA: TGTGCCAGCAGCGTAGTAGGGTGGGTCACAGATACGCAGTATTTT. Protein product: CASSVVGWVTDTQYF.

The rearrangement joins TRBV4-1 to TRBJ1-2; 10 bases line up with TRBD1. CDR1 and CDR2 (germline): MGHRA, YSYEKL. Trimming took 2 bases from V and 6 from J; bases not matched to a gene: 3. This CDR3 is 14 amino acids long. The CDR3 is CASSQPGQGNGYTF. In nucleotides, the CDR3 is TGCGCCAGCAGCCAACCGGGACAGGGGAATGGCTACACCTTC.

This clone was observed a few times. The rearrangement joins TRBV7-9 to TRBJ1-1, with 7 bases lining up with TRBD1. The J segment lost 11 bases and the V segment lost 2 bases, leaving 5 bases of the junction unmatched. There are 12 residues in the CDR3. The germline gives CDR1 SEHNR, CDR2 FQNEAQ (reference sequence). The DNA for the CDR3 is TGTGCCAGCAGCTTAAAAACAGGGGACGCTTTCTTT. Protein product: CASSLKTGDAFF.

This clone has more than one count but fewer than ten. V is TRBV7-9 and J is TRBJ2-1; tentatively, D is TRBD1 (6 bases). The CDR3 loop spans 15 amino acids. V lost 5 bases and J lost 2, with 13 bases in between. The germline CDR1 and CDR2 sequences are SEHNR and FQNEAQ (reference sequence). The CDR3 spells CASSRDKKAYNEQFF. CDR3 DNA sequence: TGTGCCAGCAGCCGGGACAAGAAGGCCTACAATGAGCAGTTCTTC. Based on the CDR3 plus reference TRBV7-9 and TRBJ2-1, the full variable domain is DTGVSQNPRHKITKRGQNVTFRCDPISEHNRLYWYRQTLGQGPEFLTYFQNEAQLEKSRLLSDRFSAERPKGSFSTLEIQRTEQGDSAMYLCASSRDKKAYNEQFFGPGTRLTVL.

The table lists this clone with a few counts. The chain combines TRBV6-5 with TRBJ2-7; maybe TRBD1 (5 bases). The length of the CDR3 is 14 residues. Germline lookup yields CDR1 MNHEY and CDR2 SVGAGI. V was trimmed by 2 bases and J by 2 bases, leaving 10 bases between them. The CDR3 bases are TGTGCCAGCAGTTACGGAAGGGGAACCTACGAGCAGTACGTC. It yields the protein CASSYGRGTYEQYV.

The J gene is TRBJ2-1, the V gene TRBV5-4, with 7 bases identical to TRBD1. Trimming removed 4 bases from V and 3 bases from J; junction bases left unmatched: 4. CDR3 size: 14 residues. CDR1 is SGHNT, CDR2 YYREEE, per germline (reference sequence). The CDR3: CASSPWDSYNEQFF. The CDR3 region has the DNA TGTGCCAGCAGCCCGTGGGACAGCTACAATGAGCAGTTCTTC. Full variable domain (remainder filled in from reference TRBV5-4 and TRBJ2-1): ETGVTQSPTHLIKTRGQQVTLRCSSQSGHNTVSWYQQALGQGPQFIFQYYREEENGRGNFPPRFSGLQFPNYSSELNVNALELDDSALYLCASSPWDSYNEQFFGPGTRLTVL.

This clone has just a few counts. This chain connects TRBV4-3 to TRBJ2-5; D unclear. The CDR3 consists of 13 residues. Trimming took 0 bases from V and 4 from J, leaving 6 bases between them. CDR1 is LGHNA, CDR2 YSLEER, per germline. The CDR3 DNA follows: TGCGCCAGCAGCCAAGATCAGCGAGAGACCCAGTACTTC. It codes for CASSQDQRETQYF.

This clone was picked up a small number of times. The gene calls are TRBV7-9 and TRBJ1-4; TRBD1 aligns across 9 bases. This CDR3 is 15 amino acids long. Trimming took 6 bases from V and 7 from J; bases not matched to a gene: 9. Germline V lookup: CDR1 SEHNR, CDR2 FQNEAQ (reference sequence). Written as DNA, the CDR3 is TGTGCCAGCAGGGGACCGGGACAGGGCGGTGAAAAACTGTTTTTT. Encoded protein: CASRGPGQGGEKLFF.